This TCR beta chain came from a study of beta chain features in type 1 diabetes. Study-level background: The patient and healthy donor groups were comparable for age, gender and cell yields.

Germline assignment: CDR1 MDHEN and CDR2 SYDVKM. V gave up 5 bases and J gave up 1 base, with 19 bases separating them. The CDR3 covers 17 residues. In its sample, this clone was seen many times. The antigen remains unidentified. Overall study results and limits: Patients with Type 1 diabetes showed moderately but significantly shorter TCRB CDR3s in all four CD4+ subsets. PCR might preferentially amplify shorter templates, equally in patients and controls.

All of the isolated RNA was reverse transcribed, so expressed TCRB transcripts were sequenced. The assay was immunoSEQ multiplex PCR, and TCRdb's table has in-frame clones only and misses some. The table includes about 160,000 clones, around 8.3% detected once. This sequence originates from a woman aged 18-30 years with type 1 diabetes. Material: central memory CD4+ T cells from blood. This chain joins TRBV28 and TRBJ2-3, with D tentatively TRBD1 (5 bases). For the CDR3, the DNA is TGTGCCAGCAGTCCACCCCGGAACAGGCGCGGCACAGATACGCAGTATTTT. Translation gives CASSPPRNRRGTDTQYF.